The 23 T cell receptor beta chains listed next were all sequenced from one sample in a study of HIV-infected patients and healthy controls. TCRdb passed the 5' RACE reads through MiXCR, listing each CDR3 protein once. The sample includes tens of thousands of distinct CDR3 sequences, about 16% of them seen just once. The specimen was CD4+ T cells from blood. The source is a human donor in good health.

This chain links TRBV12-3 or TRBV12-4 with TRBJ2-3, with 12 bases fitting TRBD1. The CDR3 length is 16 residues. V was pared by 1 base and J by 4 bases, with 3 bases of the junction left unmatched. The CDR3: CASSLVGTGGADTQYF. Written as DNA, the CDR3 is TGTGCCAGCAGTTTAGTGGGGACAGGGGGCGCAGATACGCAGTATTTT.

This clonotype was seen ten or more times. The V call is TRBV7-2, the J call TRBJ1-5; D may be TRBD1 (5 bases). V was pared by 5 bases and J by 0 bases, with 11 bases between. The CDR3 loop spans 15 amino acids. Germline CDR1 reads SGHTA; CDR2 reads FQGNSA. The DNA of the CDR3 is TGTGCCAGCAGCCGGGGACCGAGTAGCAATCAGCCCCAGCATTTT. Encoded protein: CASSRGPSSNQPQHF.

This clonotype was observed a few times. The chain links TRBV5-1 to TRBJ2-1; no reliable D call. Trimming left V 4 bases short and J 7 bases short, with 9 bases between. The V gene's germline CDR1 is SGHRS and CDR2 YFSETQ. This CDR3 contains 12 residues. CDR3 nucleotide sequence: TGCGCCAGCAGCCCTGCTTTGAATGAGCAGTTCTTC. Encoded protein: CASSPALNEQFF.

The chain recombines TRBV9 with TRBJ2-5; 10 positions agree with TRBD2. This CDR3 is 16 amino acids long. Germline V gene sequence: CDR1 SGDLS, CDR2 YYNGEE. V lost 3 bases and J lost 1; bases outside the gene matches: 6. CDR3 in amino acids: CASSEGAGGLQETQYF. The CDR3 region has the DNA TGTGCCAGCAGCGAAGGAGCGGGGGGGCTCCAAGAGACCCAGTACTTC.

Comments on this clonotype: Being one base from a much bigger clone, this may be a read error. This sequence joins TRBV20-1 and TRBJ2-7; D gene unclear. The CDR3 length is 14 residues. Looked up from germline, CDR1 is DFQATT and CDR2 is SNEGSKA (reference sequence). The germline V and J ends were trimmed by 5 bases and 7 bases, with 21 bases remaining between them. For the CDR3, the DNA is TGCAGTGCTCCCAAGTGCAGGACGTTGACGGAGCAGTACTTC. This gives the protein CSAPKCRTLTEQYF.

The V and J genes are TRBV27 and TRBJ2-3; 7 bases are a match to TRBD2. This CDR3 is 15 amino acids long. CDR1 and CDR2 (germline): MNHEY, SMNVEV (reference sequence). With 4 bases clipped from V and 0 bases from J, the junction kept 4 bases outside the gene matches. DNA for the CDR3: TGTGCCAGCAGTTCAGCGGGACTTAGCACAGATACGCAGTATTTT. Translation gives CASSSAGLSTDTQYF.

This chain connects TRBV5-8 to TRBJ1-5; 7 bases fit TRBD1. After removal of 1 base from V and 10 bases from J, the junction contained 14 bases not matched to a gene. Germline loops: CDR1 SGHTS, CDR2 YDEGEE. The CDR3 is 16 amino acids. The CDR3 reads CASSLFRGRAWFPQHF. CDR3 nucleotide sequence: TGTGCCAGCAGCTTGTTTAGGGGGCGAGCATGGTTCCCCCAGCATTTT.

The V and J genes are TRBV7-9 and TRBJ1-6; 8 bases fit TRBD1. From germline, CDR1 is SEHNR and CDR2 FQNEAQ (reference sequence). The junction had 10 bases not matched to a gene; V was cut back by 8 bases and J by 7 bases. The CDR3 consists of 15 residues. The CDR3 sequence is CASQPYDRGNSPLHF. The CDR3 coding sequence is TGTGCCAGCCAACCTTACGACAGGGGCAATTCACCCCTCCACTTT.

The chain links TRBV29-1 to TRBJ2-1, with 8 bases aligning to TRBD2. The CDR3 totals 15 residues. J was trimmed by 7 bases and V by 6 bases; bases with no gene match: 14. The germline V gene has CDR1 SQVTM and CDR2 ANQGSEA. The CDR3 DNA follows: TGCAGCGTCGAGGGAAGGGGACTAGTAGGAAATGAGCAGTTCTTC. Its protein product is CSVEGRGLVGNEQFF.

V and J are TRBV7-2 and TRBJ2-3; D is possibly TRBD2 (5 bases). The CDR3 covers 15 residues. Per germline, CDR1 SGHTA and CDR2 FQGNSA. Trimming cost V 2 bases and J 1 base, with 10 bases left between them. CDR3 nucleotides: TGTGCCAGCAGCTTACGCGAGCGGCGCACAGATACGCAGTATTTT. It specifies CASSLRERRTDTQYF.

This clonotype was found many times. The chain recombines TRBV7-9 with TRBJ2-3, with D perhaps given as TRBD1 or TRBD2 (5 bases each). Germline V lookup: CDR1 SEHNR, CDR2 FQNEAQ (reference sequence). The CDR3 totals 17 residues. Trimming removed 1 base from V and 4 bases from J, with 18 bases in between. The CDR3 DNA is TGTGCCAGCAGCTTAGGCGGAGGAGCATGGGGCCCAGATACGCAGTATTTT. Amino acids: CASSLGGGAWGPDTQYF.

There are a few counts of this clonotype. The CDR3 loop reads CASMLQNSNQPQHF. In DNA form, the CDR3 reads TGTGCCAGCATGTTACAGAACTCCAATCAGCCCCAGCATTTT. The chain links TRBV6-2 or TRBV6-3 to TRBJ1-5; no clear D. This CDR3 region has 14 residues. The germline V and J ends were trimmed by 7 bases and 3 bases, with 13 bases remaining between them. Germline lookup yields CDR1 MNHEY and CDR2 SVGEGT.

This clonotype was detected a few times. CDR3 sequence reads: CAWNGGSLITDTQYF. CDR3 nucleotides: TGTGCCTGGAACGGGGGGTCGCTGATCACAGATACGCAGTATTTT. This chain links TRBV30 with TRBJ2-3, with 7 bases matching TRBD2. V lost 4 bases, J lost 2 bases, and 9 bases stayed unmatched. The CDR3 sequence is 15 residues long. Germline-derived CDR1 and CDR2 are GTSNPN and SVGIG (reference sequence).

This CDR3 reads CASSLVGRSGNQPQHF. The CDR3 region has the DNA TGTGCCAGCAGCTTAGTAGGGCGGTCAGGAAATCAGCCCCAGCATTTT. This rearrangement joins TRBV7-9 to TRBJ1-5, with unresolved D. The V gene's germline CDR1 is SEHNR and CDR2 FQNEAQ (reference sequence). V gave up 1 base and J gave up 4 bases, with 14 bases separating them. CDR3 length: 16 residues.

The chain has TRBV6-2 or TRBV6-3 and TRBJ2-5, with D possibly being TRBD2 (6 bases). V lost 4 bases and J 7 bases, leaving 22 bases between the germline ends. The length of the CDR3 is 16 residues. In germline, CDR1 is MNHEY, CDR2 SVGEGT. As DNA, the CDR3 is TGTGCCAGCAGTTTTGGGGCACCGGGACTCGCCCTGACCCAGTACTTC. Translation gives CASSFGAPGLALTQYF.

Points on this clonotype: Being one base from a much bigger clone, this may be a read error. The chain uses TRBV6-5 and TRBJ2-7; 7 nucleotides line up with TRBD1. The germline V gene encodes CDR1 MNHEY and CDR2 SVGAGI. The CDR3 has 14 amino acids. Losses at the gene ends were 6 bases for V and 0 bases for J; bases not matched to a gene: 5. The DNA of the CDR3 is TGTGCCAGCAGATACCGGGACAGCTCCTACGAGCAGTACTTC. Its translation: CASRYRDSSYEQYF.

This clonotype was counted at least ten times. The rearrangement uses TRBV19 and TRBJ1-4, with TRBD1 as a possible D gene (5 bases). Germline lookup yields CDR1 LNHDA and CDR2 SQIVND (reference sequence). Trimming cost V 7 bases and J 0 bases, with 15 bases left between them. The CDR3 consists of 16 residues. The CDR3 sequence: CASMRRTLATNEKLFF. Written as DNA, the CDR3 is TGTGCCAGTATGCGAAGGACACTTGCAACTAATGAAAAACTGTTTTTT.

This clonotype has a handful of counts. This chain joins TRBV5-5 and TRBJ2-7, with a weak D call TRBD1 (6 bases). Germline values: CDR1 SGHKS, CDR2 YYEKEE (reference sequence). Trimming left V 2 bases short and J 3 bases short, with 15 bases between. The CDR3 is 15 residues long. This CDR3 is CASSFSLTGSYEQYF. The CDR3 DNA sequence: TGTGCCAGCAGCTTCTCCCTAACAGGGAGCTACGAGCAGTACTTC.

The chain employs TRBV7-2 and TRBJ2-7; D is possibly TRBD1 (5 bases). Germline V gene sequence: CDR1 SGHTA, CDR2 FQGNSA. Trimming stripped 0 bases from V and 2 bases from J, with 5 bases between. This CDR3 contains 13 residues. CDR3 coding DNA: TGTGCCAGCAGCTTAGCAGGGGCCTACGAGCAGTACTTC. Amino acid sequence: CASSLAGAYEQYF.

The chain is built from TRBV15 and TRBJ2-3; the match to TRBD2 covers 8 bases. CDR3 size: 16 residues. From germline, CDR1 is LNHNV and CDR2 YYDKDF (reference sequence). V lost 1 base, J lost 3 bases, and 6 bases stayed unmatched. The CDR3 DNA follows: TGTGCCACCAGCAGAGTGGCGGGGGGTTGGACAGATACGCAGTATTTT. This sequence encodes CATSRVAGGWTDTQYF.

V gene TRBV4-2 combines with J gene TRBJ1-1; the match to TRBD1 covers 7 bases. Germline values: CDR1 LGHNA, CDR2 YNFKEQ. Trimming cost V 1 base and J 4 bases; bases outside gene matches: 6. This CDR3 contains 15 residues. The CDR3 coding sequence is TGTGCCAGCAGCCAAGCTGACAGGGAGGCCACTGAAGCTTTCTTT. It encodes CASSQADREATEAFF.

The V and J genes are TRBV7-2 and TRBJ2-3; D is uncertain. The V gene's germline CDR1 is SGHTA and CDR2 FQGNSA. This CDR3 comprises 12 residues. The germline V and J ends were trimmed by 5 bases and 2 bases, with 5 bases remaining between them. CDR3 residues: CASSAFTDTQYF. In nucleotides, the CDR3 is TGTGCCAGCAGCGCCTTCACAGATACGCAGTATTTT.

CDR3 in DNA: TGCGCCAGCAGCCTCCAGGGGAGGGCGCGAAACACTGAAGCTTTCTTT. Protein: CASSLQGRARNTEAFF. The chain employs TRBV5-1 and TRBJ1-1; D perhaps matches TRBD1 (6 bases). The V end lost 4 bases, the J end lost 2 bases, and 18 bases lay between the germline ends. Germline CDR1 reads SGHRS; CDR2 reads YFSETQ. The CDR3 is 16 amino acids.